This T cell receptor (beta chain) was identified in a study of T cell clonality in common variable immunodeficiency. The V gene's germline CDR1 is SGHRS and CDR2 YFSETQ. CDR3 length: 14 amino acids. After removal of 4 bases from V and 6 bases from J, the junction contained 7 bases not matched to a gene. This clone has a count of ten or more. Its antigen is unknown. The read ends 3 residues early relative to the CDR3; the germline J gene fills the gap. Regarding the study as a whole: Links between repertoire features and CVID complications were heterogeneity-limited.

Most patients and controls had Caucasian heritage. Donors gave roughly 5 to 8 ml heparinized peripheral whole blood. Sequencing was performed with immunoSEQ multiplex PCR; in TCRdb, only in-frame clones are kept and a portion is missing. The specimen gives 40,000 or so clones without singletons; the ten biggest hold approximately 3.6%. This clonotype was obtained from a person aged 18 to 69 in good health. What was sequenced was peripheral blood mononuclear cells. This chain links TRBV5-1 with TRBJ2-3, with 8 positions matching TRBD2. The sequenced CDR3 bases are TGCGCCAGCAGCCCCCGGACTAGCTCGGATACG. This sequence encodes CASSPRTSSDT. The entire CDR3 protein is CASSPRTSSDTQYF.